This entry lists 21 T cell receptor beta chains sequenced from one sample in a study of T cells in localized non-small cell lung cancer. Libraries were prepared by immunoSEQ multiplex PCR; TCRdb keeps only in-frame clonotypes and omits some of them. The data contain about 52,000 clones, roughly 85% of them singletons. This specimen consisted of peripheral blood, obtained before any cancer treatment. Every receptor here comes from a male donor older than 55 with stage III squamous cell lung carcinoma.

This clone was seen more than once but under ten times. The rearrangement links TRBV9 to TRBJ2-3, with 8 bases identical to TRBD2. Germline V lookup: CDR1 SGDLS, CDR2 YYNGEE. The CDR3 loop spans 17 amino acids. The ends lost 4 bases at V and 5 bases at J; junction bases unmatched: 15. In DNA, the CDR3 is TGTGCCAGCAGCAGGTCAAGTCCGGGGGGGCTTGGAGATACGCAGTATTTT. Its translation is CASSRSSPGGLGDTQYF.

The gene calls are TRBV5-5 and TRBJ2-7; a weak D match, TRBD2 (6 bases). Trimming removed 2 bases at V and 1 base at J, with 10 bases between. This CDR3 has 14 residues. The germline CDR1 and CDR2 sequences are SGHKS and YYEKEE (reference sequence). The CDR3 sequence is CASSFRLESYEQYF. For the CDR3, the DNA is TGTGCCAGCAGCTTCCGACTAGAATCCTACGAGCAGTACTTC. Combining the CDR3 with reference TRBV5-5 and TRBJ2-7 gives the whole variable domain DAGVTQSPTHLIKTRGQQVTLRCSPISGHKSVSWYQQVLGQGPQFIFQYYEKEERGRGNFPDRFSARQFPNYSSELNVNALLLGDSALYLCASSFRLESYEQYFGPGTRLTVT.

This clone was recorded only once. The chain recombines TRBV5-5 with TRBJ2-4; TRBD1 might be the D (5 bases). V shed 0 bases and J shed 0 bases, with 19 bases lying between them. Per germline, CDR1 SGHKS and CDR2 YYEKEE (reference sequence). The length of the CDR3 is 19 residues. CDR3 region: CASSLAGQGTSRAKNIQYF. The CDR3 region has the DNA TGTGCCAGCAGCTTGGCAGGGCAGGGCACATCGAGAGCCAAAAACATTCAGTACTTC.

The V call is TRBV29-1, the J call TRBJ2-6; no firm D call. With 6 bases removed from V and 0 bases from J, the gap between germline ends came to 9 bases. The CDR3 totals 14 residues. The germline CDR1 and CDR2 sequences are SQVTM and ANQGSEA. This chain's CDR3 is CSVQINSGANVLTF. For the CDR3, the DNA is TGCAGCGTCCAAATAAACTCTGGGGCCAACGTCCTGACTTTC. Combining the CDR3 with reference TRBV29-1 and TRBJ2-6 gives the whole variable domain SAVISQKPSRDICQRGTSLTIQCQVDSQVTMMFWYRQQPGQSLTLIATANQGSEATYESGFVIDKFPISRPNLTFSTLTVSNMSPEDSSIYLCSVQINSGANVLTFGAGSRLTVL.

J is TRBJ2-7 and V is TRBV7-9; D may be TRBD2 (6 bases). Germline V lookup: CDR1 SEHNR, CDR2 FQNEAQ (reference sequence). The CDR3 totals 14 residues. The V end was cut by 0 bases, the J end by 3 bases, with 9 bases between. Written as DNA, the CDR3 is TGTGCCAGCAGCTTAGCGGGAGGTGACTACGAGCAGTACTTC. It is translated as CASSLAGGDYEQYF.

The chain has TRBV7-9 and TRBJ2-1; D ambiguous. Germline values: CDR1 SEHNR, CDR2 FQNEAQ (reference sequence). This CDR3 region has 17 residues. Trimming stripped 1 base from V and 0 bases from J, with 13 bases between. The CDR3 reads CASSLEGSYSSYNEQFF. In DNA, the CDR3 is TGTGCCAGCAGCTTAGAGGGTAGCTATAGCTCCTACAATGAGCAGTTCTTC.

The chain employs TRBV2 and TRBJ2-5, with 9 bases fitting TRBD1. This CDR3 is 14 amino acids long. CDR1 and CDR2 from the germline V gene are SNHLY and FYNNEI. After removal of 7 bases from V and 5 bases from J, the junction contained 8 bases not matched to a gene. CDR3 coding DNA: TGTGCCAGCAAGGGACAGGGTTTAGGGGAGACCCAGTACTTC. This sequence encodes CASKGQGLGETQYF.

This clone has only one observation. This chain uses TRBV29-1 with TRBJ2-7; 7 bases are a match to TRBD1. The CDR3 is made up of 14 amino acids. Germline loops: CDR1 SQVTM, CDR2 ANQGSEA. V was clipped by 5 bases and J by 6 bases; unmatched bases: 13. The CDR3 reads CSVSRTGRWSEQYF. In DNA form, the CDR3 reads TGCAGCGTTTCCAGGACAGGTCGATGGAGCGAGCAGTACTTC.

This clone showed up just a few times. The chain has TRBV6-5 and TRBJ1-6; D gene uncertain. This CDR3 has 13 amino acids. CDR1 is MNHEY and CDR2 is SVGAGI in the germline V gene. V lost 5 bases to trimming and J lost 10 bases, with 12 bases between them. CDR3 residues: CASSRIRESPLHF. The CDR3 DNA sequence: TGTGCCAGCAGTCGAATTAGGGAATCACCCCTCCACTTT.

This chain connects TRBV27 to TRBJ1-1; D is perhaps TRBD1 (5 bases). Trimming stripped 7 bases from V and 0 bases from J, with 15 bases between. Germline CDR1 reads MNHEY; CDR2 reads SMNVEV (reference sequence). The CDR3 has 15 amino acids. The CDR3, as DNA: TGTGCCAGCAAGCCCGCAAGGGGCCTGAACACTGAAGCTTTCTTT. Translated: CASKPARGLNTEAFF.

In its sample, this clone was seen once. V and J are TRBV27 and TRBJ2-3, with 13 bases matching TRBD2. Germline loops: CDR1 MNHEY, CDR2 SMNVEV (reference sequence). CDR3 length: 16 residues. After removal of 8 bases from V and 0 bases from J, the junction contained 5 bases not matched to a gene. Here the CDR3 DNA reads TGTGCCAGCTCGGGACTAGCGGGACTCAGCACAGATACGCAGTATTTT. This gives the protein CASSGLAGLSTDTQYF.

The chain couples TRBV18 to TRBJ2-3, with TRBD1 matching 8 bases. The germline CDR1 and CDR2 sequences are KGHSH and LQKENI. J gave up 3 bases and V 2 bases, and 7 bases lay outside the gene matches. The length of the CDR3 is 16 residues. This CDR3 reads CASSPRGTGGTDTQYF. In DNA, the CDR3 is TGTGCCAGCTCACCAAGGGGAACAGGGGGAACAGATACGCAGTATTTT. Full variable domain (rest looked up from reference TRBV18 and TRBJ2-3): NAGVMQNPRHLVRRRGQEARLRCSPMKGHSHVYWYRQLPEEGLKFMVYLQKENIIDESGMPKERFSAEFPKEGPSILRIQQVVRGDSAAYFCASSPRGTGGTDTQYFGPGTRLTVL.

The gene calls are TRBV5-4 and TRBJ2-7; maybe TRBD1 (6 bases). This CDR3 spans 15 amino acids. Trimming removed 1 base at V and 0 bases at J, with 11 bases between. Looked up from germline, CDR1 is SGHNT and CDR2 is YYREEE (reference sequence). DNA of the CDR3: TGTGCCAGCAGCTTGCCCGGACAGCGCTCCTACGAGCAGTACTTC. Translated, it gives CASSLPGQRSYEQYF. Filled out from reference TRBV5-4 and TRBJ2-7, the complete variable domain reads ETGVTQSPTHLIKTRGQQVTLRCSSQSGHNTVSWYQQALGQGPQFIFQYYREEENGRGNFPPRFSGLQFPNYSSELNVNALELDDSALYLCASSLPGQRSYEQYFGPGTRLTVT.

The genes are TRBV5-1 and TRBJ2-7; D remains ambiguous. CDR3 length: 15 residues. Germline values: CDR1 SGHRS, CDR2 YFSETQ. Trimming shortened V by 4 bases and J by 3 bases, and 17 bases separated the two germline ends. The CDR3 loop reads CASSRTEPSLYEQYF. In DNA form, the CDR3 reads TGCGCCAGCAGCCGAACGGAGCCCAGCCTCTACGAGCAGTACTTC.

J is TRBJ1-1 and V is TRBV5-4; 7 nucleotides line up with TRBD1. The germline V gene has CDR1 SGHNT and CDR2 YYREEE (reference sequence). With 1 base clipped from V and 6 bases from J, the junction kept 3 bases outside the gene matches. This CDR3 has 13 amino acids. The CDR3 region has the DNA TGTGCCAGCAGCTTGAGCGACAGGGCTGAAGCTTTCTTT. Its protein is CASSLSDRAEAFF.

This chain links TRBV5-1 with TRBJ1-2; D possibly corresponds to TRBD1 (5 bases). The CDR3 spans 14 residues. V dropped 3 bases and J dropped 2 bases, with 11 bases sitting between them. Germline V gene lookup returns CDR1 SGHRS and CDR2 YFSETQ. CDR3 sequence (DNA): TGCGCCAGCAGCTCAACCGGGACCAACTATGGCTACACCTTC. Translating it yields CASSSTGTNYGYTF.

The genes are TRBV19 and TRBJ1-2; 9 nucleotides match TRBD1. Looked up from germline, CDR1 is LNHDA and CDR2 is SQIVND (reference sequence). This CDR3 spans 14 amino acids. V shed 10 bases and J 1 base; nucleotides not matched to a gene: 7. Written as DNA, the CDR3 is TGTGCCACCACGACAGGGGGTCTTAACTATGGCTACACCTTC. Translation: CATTTGGLNYGYTF.

This clone occurred once. The identical CDR3 is also encoded by other nucleotide sequences in the sample. The J gene is TRBJ1-1, the V gene TRBV5-1; the D is unclear. CDR3 length equals 14 residues. Trimming took 0 bases from V and 3 from J, leaving 9 bases between them. CDR1 and CDR2 (germline): SGHRS, YFSETQ. In nucleotides, the CDR3 is TGCGCCAGCAGCTTGGCCGGAGGATACACTGAAGCTTTCTTT. Protein sequence: CASSLAGGYTEAFF. The whole variable domain, remainder taken from reference TRBV5-1 and TRBJ1-1, is KAGVTQTPRYLIKTRGQQVTLSCSPISGHRSVSWYQQTPGQGLQFLFEYFSETQRNKGNFPGRFSGRQFSNSRSEMNVSTLELGDSALYLCASSLAGGYTEAFFGQGTRLTVV.

The genes are TRBV7-9 and TRBJ1-4; 9 positions agree with TRBD1. The CDR3 is made up of 15 amino acids. The germline gives CDR1 SEHNR, CDR2 FQNEAQ (reference sequence). Germline trimming cut 2 bases from V and 8 bases from J; bases unmatched to any gene: 6. The CDR3 DNA is TGTGCCAGCAGCTTATGGACAGGGGCGAGGGAAAAACTGTTTTTT. Its translation is CASSLWTGAREKLFF.

This chain connects TRBV12-5 to TRBJ1-2, with a possible D match to TRBD1 (5 bases). The V gene lost 1 base and the J gene lost 4 bases, with 13 bases spanning the gap. Germline V gene lookup returns CDR1 LGHNT and CDR2 FRNRAP. This CDR3 has 15 residues. This CDR3 reads CASGLDSGRGYGYTF. The CDR3 nucleotides are TGTGCTAGTGGTTTGGACTCAGGGAGGGGCTATGGCTACACCTTC.

This chain joins TRBV5-6 and TRBJ1-2; a weak D match, TRBD1 (6 bases). Per the germline V gene, CDR1 is SGHDT and CDR2 is YYEEEE. Trimming took off 4 bases at V and 3 bases at J, with 16 bases between the two ends. The CDR3 runs to 15 residues. The CDR3 nucleotides read TGTGCCAGCAGCCCTGGGACAACAGGGTACTATGGCTACACCTTC. The encoded protein is CASSPGTTGYYGYTF.